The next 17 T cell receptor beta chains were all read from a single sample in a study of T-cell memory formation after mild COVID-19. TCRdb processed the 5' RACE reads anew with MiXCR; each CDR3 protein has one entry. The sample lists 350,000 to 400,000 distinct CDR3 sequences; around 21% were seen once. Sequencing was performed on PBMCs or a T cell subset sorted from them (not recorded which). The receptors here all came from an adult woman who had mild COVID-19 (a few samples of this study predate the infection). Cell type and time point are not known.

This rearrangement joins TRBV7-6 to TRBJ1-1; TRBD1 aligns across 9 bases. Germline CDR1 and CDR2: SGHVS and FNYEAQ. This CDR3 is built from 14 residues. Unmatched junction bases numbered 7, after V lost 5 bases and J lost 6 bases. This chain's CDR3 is CASSPQGASSEAFF. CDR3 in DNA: TGTGCCAGCAGCCCACAGGGGGCTTCGTCTGAAGCTTTCTTT.

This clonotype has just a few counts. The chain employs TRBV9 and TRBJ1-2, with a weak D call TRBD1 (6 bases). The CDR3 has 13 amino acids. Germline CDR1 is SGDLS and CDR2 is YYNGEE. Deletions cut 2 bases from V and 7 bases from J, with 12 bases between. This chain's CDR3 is CASSVRGMGGYTF. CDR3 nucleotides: TGTGCCAGCAGCGTTAGGGGGATGGGTGGCTACACCTTC.

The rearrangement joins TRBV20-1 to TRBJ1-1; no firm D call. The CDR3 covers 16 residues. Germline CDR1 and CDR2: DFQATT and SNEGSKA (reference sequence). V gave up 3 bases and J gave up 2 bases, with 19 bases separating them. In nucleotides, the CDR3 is TGCAGTGCTAGGCTGCTCGGGAGGGCCAAAAACACTGAAGCTTTCTTT. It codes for CSARLLGRAKNTEAFF.

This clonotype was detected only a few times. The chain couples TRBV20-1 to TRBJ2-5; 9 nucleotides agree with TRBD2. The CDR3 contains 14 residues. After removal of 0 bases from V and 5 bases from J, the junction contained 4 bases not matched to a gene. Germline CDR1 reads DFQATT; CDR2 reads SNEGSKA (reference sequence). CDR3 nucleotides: TGCAGTGCTAGAGATCGCACTAGCGGGGAGACCCAGTACTTC. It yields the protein CSARDRTSGETQYF.

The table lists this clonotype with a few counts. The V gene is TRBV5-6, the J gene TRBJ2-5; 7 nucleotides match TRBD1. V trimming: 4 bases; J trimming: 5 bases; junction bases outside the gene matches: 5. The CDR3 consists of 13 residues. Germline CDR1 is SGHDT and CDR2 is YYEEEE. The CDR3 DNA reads TGTGCCAGCAGCGACAGGGCTGGGGAGACCCAGTACTTC. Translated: CASSDRAGETQYF.

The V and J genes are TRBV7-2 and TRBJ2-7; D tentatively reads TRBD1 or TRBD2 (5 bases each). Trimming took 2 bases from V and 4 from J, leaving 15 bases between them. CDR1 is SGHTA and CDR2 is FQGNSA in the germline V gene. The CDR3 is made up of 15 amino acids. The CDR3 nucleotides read TGTGCCAGCAGCTTAATAGAGGTCGGGGCTTACGAGCAGTACTTC. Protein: CASSLIEVGAYEQYF. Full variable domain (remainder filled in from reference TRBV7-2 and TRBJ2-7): GAGVSQSPSNKVTEKGKDVELRCDPISGHTALYWYRQSLGQGLEFLIYFQGNSAPDKSGLPSDRFSAERTGGSVSTLTIQRTQQEDSAVYLCASSLIEVGAYEQYFGPGTRLTVT.

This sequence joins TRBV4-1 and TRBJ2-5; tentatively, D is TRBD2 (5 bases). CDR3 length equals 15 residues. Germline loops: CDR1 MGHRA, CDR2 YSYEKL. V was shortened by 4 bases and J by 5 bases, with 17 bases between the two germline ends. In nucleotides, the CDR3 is TGCGCCAGCAGCCGAGGGTCCTCCGACGTGGAGACCCAGTACTTC. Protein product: CASSRGSSDVETQYF.

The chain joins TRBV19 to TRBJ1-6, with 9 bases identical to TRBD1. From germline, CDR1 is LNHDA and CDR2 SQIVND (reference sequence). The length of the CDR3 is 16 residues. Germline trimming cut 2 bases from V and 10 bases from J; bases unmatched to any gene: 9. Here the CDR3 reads CASSIISGDRVSPLHF. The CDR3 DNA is TGTGCCAGTAGTATAATCTCTGGGGACAGGGTATCACCCCTCCACTTT.

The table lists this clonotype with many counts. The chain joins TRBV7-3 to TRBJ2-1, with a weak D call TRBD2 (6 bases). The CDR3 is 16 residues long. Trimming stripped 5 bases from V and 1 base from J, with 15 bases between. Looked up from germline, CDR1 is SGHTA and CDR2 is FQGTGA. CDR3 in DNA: TGTGCCAGCAGCCAACAAGGACTAACGTCCTACAATGAGCAGTTCTTC. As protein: CASSQQGLTSYNEQFF.

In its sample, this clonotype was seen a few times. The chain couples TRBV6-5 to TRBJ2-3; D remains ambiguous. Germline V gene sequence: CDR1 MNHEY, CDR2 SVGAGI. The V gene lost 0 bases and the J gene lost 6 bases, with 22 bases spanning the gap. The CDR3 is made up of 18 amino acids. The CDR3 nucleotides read TGTGCCAGCAGTTACTCGAGGCCTATCTTCAGGACCATTGATACGCAGTATTTT. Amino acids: CASSYSRPIFRTIDTQYF.

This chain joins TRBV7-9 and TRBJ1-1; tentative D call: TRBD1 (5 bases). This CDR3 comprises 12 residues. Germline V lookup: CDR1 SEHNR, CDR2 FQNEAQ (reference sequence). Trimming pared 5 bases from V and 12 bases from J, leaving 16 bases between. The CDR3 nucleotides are TGTGCCAGCAGCCCCTGGGACCGGGGAACTTTCTTT. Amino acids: CASSPWDRGTFF.

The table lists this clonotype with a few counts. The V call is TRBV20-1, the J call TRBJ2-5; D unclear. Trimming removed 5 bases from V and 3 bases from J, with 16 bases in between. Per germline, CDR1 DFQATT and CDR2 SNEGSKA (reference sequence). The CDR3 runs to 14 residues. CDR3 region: CSAAQFPGKETQYF. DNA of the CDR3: TGCAGTGCTGCCCAATTCCCTGGGAAAGAGACCCAGTACTTC.

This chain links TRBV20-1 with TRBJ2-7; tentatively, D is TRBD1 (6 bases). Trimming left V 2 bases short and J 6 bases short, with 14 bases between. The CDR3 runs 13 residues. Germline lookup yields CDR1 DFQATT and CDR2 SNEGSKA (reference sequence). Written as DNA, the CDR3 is TGCAGTGCTAGATTGGGGGCGCTAACCGAGCAGTACTTC. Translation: CSARLGALTEQYF.

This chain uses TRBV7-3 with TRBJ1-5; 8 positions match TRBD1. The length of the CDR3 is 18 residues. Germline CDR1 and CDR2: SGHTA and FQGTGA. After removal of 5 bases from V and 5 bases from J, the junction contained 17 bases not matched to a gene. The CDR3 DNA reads TGTGCCAGCAGCCACCGGGCAGGGGGCGCGATCTCCGATCAGCCCCAGCATTTT. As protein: CASSHRAGGAISDQPQHF.

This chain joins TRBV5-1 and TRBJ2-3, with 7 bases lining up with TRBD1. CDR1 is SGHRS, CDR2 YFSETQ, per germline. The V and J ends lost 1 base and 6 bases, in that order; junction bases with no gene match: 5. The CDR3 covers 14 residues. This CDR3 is CASSLRQGSDTQYF. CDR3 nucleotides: TGCGCCAGCAGCTTGCGACAGGGAAGCGATACGCAGTATTTT. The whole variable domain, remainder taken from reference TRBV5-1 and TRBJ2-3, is KAGVTQTPRYLIKTRGQQVTLSCSPISGHRSVSWYQQTPGQGLQFLFEYFSETQRNKGNFPGRFSGRQFSNSRSEMNVSTLELGDSALYLCASSLRQGSDTQYFGPGTRLTVL.

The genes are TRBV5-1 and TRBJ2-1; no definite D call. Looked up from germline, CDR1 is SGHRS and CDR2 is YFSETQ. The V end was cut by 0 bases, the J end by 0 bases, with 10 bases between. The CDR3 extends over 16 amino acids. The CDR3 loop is CASSLAQTLSYNEQFF. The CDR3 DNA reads TGCGCCAGCAGCTTGGCGCAGACCCTCTCCTACAATGAGCAGTTCTTC.

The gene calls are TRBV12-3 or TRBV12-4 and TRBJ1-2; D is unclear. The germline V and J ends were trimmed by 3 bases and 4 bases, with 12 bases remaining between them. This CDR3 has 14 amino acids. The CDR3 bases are TGTGCCAGCAGTTTGAGGGTCATTAGCTATGGCTACACCTTC. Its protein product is CASSLRVISYGYTF.